The 20 T cell receptor beta chains reported below all come from one sample, sequenced in a study of vaccination effects on CD4 cells after COVID-19. Assay: immunoSEQ multiplex PCR; the TCRdb copy retains only in-frame clones and omits some. The repertoire holds 50,000 to 65,000 clones, with approximately 79% as singletons. With the ViraFEST assay, the study expanded antigen-specific CD4+ T cells using viral peptide pools, then sequenced them. The authors isolated CD4+ T cells after ten to eleven days of culture. People in the vaccine group had not been infected with SARS-CoV-2 before, and their nucleocapsid antibodies were negative. Their antigen targets remain unknown. The specimen comprised CD4+ T cells from PBMCs cultured with HCoV-OC43 spike peptides, sampled before COVID-19 vaccination. As to subset: HCoV-OC43 spike overlapping peptide pool stimulation. These TCRs come from a human donor who received a COVID-19 vaccine.

The chain has TRBV5-6 and TRBJ1-2, with D tentatively TRBD1 (5 bases). V lost 0 bases and J lost 7, with 13 bases in between. Germline lookup yields CDR1 SGHDT and CDR2 YYEEEE. CDR3 size: 14 residues. CDR3 region: CASSLDWGKGGYTF. The CDR3 nucleotides read TGTGCCAGCAGCTTGGATTGGGGGAAGGGTGGCTACACCTTC.

The rearrangement uses TRBV18 and TRBJ1-3; 8 nucleotides agree with TRBD1. V lost 5 bases, J lost 4 bases, and 13 bases stayed unmatched. The CDR3 sequence is 17 residues long. Germline V lookup: CDR1 KGHSH, CDR2 LQKENI. This CDR3 reads CASSTVGTGSSGNTIYF. The CDR3 DNA is TGTGCCAGCTCAACCGTCGGGACAGGATCGTCGGGAAACACCATATATTTT. The whole variable domain, filled in from reference TRBV18 and TRBJ1-3, reads NAGVMQNPRHLVRRRGQEARLRCSPMKGHSHVYWYRQLPEEGLKFMVYLQKENIIDESGMPKERFSAEFPKEGPSILRIQQVVRGDSAAYFCASSTVGTGSSGNTIYFGEGSWLTVV.

The chain uses TRBV5-6 and TRBJ2-1, with D possibly matching TRBD1 (6 bases). V was clipped by 0 bases and J by 8 bases, with 12 bases between them. Per the germline V gene, CDR1 is SGHDT and CDR2 is YYEEEE. This CDR3 region has 14 residues. The CDR3 bases are TGTGCCAGCAGCTTGGGCAGGGGCGCCTATGAGCAGTTCTTC. It is translated as CASSLGRGAYEQFF.

V and J are TRBV30 and TRBJ2-4, with D perhaps matching TRBD1 (5 bases). The CDR3 totals 13 residues. CDR1 and CDR2 from the germline V gene are GTSNPN and SVGIG (reference sequence). V lost 1 base, J lost 6 bases, and 10 bases lay in between. CDR3 in DNA: TGTGCCTGGAGTGAGGGGCTAGTAAACATTCAGTACTTC. Translated: CAWSEGLVNIQYF. Full variable domain (remainder filled in from reference TRBV30 and TRBJ2-4): SQTIHQWPATLVQPVGSPLSLECTVEGTSNPNLYWYRQAAGRGLQLLFYSVGIGQISSEVPQNLSASRPQDRQFILSSKKLLLSDSGFYLCAWSEGLVNIQYFGAGTRLSVL.

This sequence joins TRBV2 and TRBJ1-4, with D perhaps TRBD1 (5 bases). This CDR3 contains 16 residues. Per the germline V gene, CDR1 is SNHLY and CDR2 is FYNNEI. V was cut by 8 bases and J by 8 bases, with 24 bases left in between. The DNA of the CDR3 is TGTGCCAGCCTTTCCGGGGGTAGCTTTGCGGCGGAAAAACTGTTTTTT. This codes for CASLSGGSFAAEKLFF.

V gene TRBV5-1 combines with J gene TRBJ2-3, with D possibly being TRBD1 (5 bases). Germline values: CDR1 SGHRS, CDR2 YFSETQ. The germline V and J ends were trimmed by 0 bases and 3 bases, with 5 bases remaining between them. The CDR3 is made up of 13 amino acids. CDR3 in amino acids: CASSLGQTDTQYF. Here the CDR3 DNA reads TGCGCCAGCAGCTTGGGACAGACAGATACGCAGTATTTT.

The CDR3 DNA reads TGTGCCAGTACCGTCACTAGCGGGACAAACATTCAGTACTTC. Translated, it gives CASTVTSGTNIQYF. This sequence joins TRBV19 and TRBJ2-4, with 10 positions matching TRBD2. With 7 bases clipped from V and 6 bases from J, the junction kept 6 bases outside the gene matches. The CDR3 is 14 residues long. In germline, CDR1 is LNHDA, CDR2 SQIVND (reference sequence).

The chain's CDR3 is CASSYGRGGLGEQYV. DNA of the CDR3: TGTGCCAGCAGTTACGGACGGGGGGGGCTTGGGGAGCAGTACGTC. The chain links TRBV6-2 or TRBV6-3 to TRBJ2-7; 8 bases map to TRBD2. V trimming: 2 bases; J trimming: 7 bases; junction bases outside the gene matches: 10. This CDR3 has 15 residues. CDR1 is MNHEY, CDR2 SVGEGT, per germline.

V and J are TRBV2 and TRBJ1-2; D may be TRBD1 (5 bases). In germline, CDR1 is SNHLY, CDR2 FYNNEI. V dropped 0 bases and J dropped 4 bases, with 9 bases sitting between them. The CDR3 loop spans 14 amino acids. The CDR3 sequence is CASSEAGAFYGYTF. CDR3 DNA sequence: TGTGCCAGCAGTGAAGCTGGGGCCTTCTATGGCTACACCTTC.

V gene TRBV12-5 combines with J gene TRBJ1-5; a weak D match, TRBD1 (6 bases). Germline-derived CDR1 and CDR2 are LGHNT and FRNRAP. CDR3 length equals 13 residues. V shed 7 bases and J shed 3 bases, with 10 bases lying between them. Here the CDR3 DNA reads TGTGCTAGTGCCGGACAGTTCAATCAGCCCCAGCATTTT. Its protein product is CASAGQFNQPQHF.

The chain uses TRBV5-6 and TRBJ2-7; D is uncertain. CDR3 length: 13 residues. CDR1 is SGHDT and CDR2 is YYEEEE in the germline V gene. Trimming cost V 4 bases and J 6 bases, with 14 bases left between them. Here the CDR3 reads CASSPVDGTEQYV. CDR3 bases: TGTGCCAGCAGCCCCGTTGACGGTACCGAGCAGTACGTC.

The rearrangement uses TRBV7-2 and TRBJ2-1, with 7 positions matching TRBD2. V was clipped by 1 base and J by 4 bases; unmatched bases: 4. The CDR3 is 15 amino acids. Germline CDR1 SGHTA, CDR2 FQGNSA. The CDR3 sequence: CASSLERGLYNEQFF. CDR3 sequence (DNA): TGTGCCAGCAGCTTAGAGCGGGGACTTTACAATGAGCAGTTCTTC.

CDR3 nucleotides: TGTGCCAGCAGCTTAGCGAGTACAGGCTATCAGCCCCAGCATTTT. It encodes CASSLASTGYQPQHF. The V and J genes are TRBV7-2 and TRBJ1-5; D is possibly TRBD1 (5 bases). Trimming shortened V by 0 bases and J by 5 bases, and 11 bases separated the two germline ends. The CDR3 totals 15 residues. Germline V CDR1 and CDR2: SGHTA, FQGNSA.

This chain connects TRBV5-1 to TRBJ2-3; D is uncertain. The CDR3 loop spans 15 amino acids. The V gene's germline CDR1 is SGHRS and CDR2 YFSETQ. V lost 3 bases to trimming and J lost 0 bases, with 11 bases between them. The CDR3 loop is CASSSDYLSTDTQYF. The CDR3 region has the DNA TGCGCCAGCAGCTCCGATTACCTCAGCACAGATACGCAGTATTTT.

In its sample, this clone was seen once. This chain joins TRBV4-1 and TRBJ2-6, with TRBD1 identical over 8 bases. CDR1 is MGHRA and CDR2 is YSYEKL in the germline V gene. The junction had 6 bases not matched to a gene; V was cut back by 4 bases and J by 4 bases. There are 16 residues in the CDR3. The CDR3 loop is CASSLGQGAGANVLTF. CDR3 DNA: TGCGCCAGCAGCCTAGGACAGGGCGCCGGGGCCAACGTCCTGACTTTC.

The rearrangement links TRBV6-6 to TRBJ2-5; D gene unclear. V shed 8 bases and J shed 0 bases, with 13 bases lying between them. CDR3 length: 14 residues. Germline lookup yields CDR1 MNHNY and CDR2 SVGAGI (reference sequence). CDR3 sequence (DNA): TGTGCCAGCGTTAGAGGCGCCCACCAAGAGACCCAGTACTTC. Amino acids: CASVRGAHQETQYF.

This chain connects TRBV21-1 to TRBJ2-2; the table assigns TRBD1, which was not confirmed against the DNA. TRBV21-1 is flagged as a pseudogene. CDR3 length: 17 amino acids. The CDR3 coding sequence is TGTGCCAGCAGCCCCAGGCCAGTGGCGATGAACACCGGGGAGCTGTTTTTT. Encoded protein: CASSPRPVAMNTGELFF.

The chain combines TRBV2 with TRBJ1-5; D ambiguous. CDR3 size: 15 residues. CDR1 is SNHLY, CDR2 FYNNEI, per germline. V was clipped by 6 bases and J by 0 bases, with 12 bases between them. Written as DNA, the CDR3 is TGTGCCAGCAGGTCAGGCTTTGCTAGCAATCAGCCCCAGCATTTT. Residues: CASRSGFASNQPQHF.

The chain carries TRBV5-1 and TRBJ1-2; 7 positions agree with TRBD1. After removal of 4 bases from V and 5 bases from J, the junction contained 5 bases not matched to a gene. The CDR3 is made up of 13 amino acids. CDR1 is SGHRS and CDR2 is YFSETQ in the germline V gene. The CDR3 reads CASSRQGIYGYTF. In nucleotides, the CDR3 is TGCGCCAGCAGCCGACAGGGAATATATGGCTACACCTTC.

The gene calls are TRBV4-3 and TRBJ1-3, with TRBD1 matching 7 bases. The CDR3 spans 20 residues. Germline V CDR1 and CDR2: LGHNA, YSLEER. The V and J ends lost 2 bases and 3 bases, in that order; junction bases with no gene match: 19. This CDR3 reads CASSQFMPGQYLDVGNTIYF. In DNA form, the CDR3 reads TGCGCCAGCAGCCAATTTATGCCGGGACAGTATCTGGATGTTGGAAACACCATATATTTT.